The 10 T cell receptor beta chains below were found in one sample sequenced in a study of liver allograft versus peripheral blood T cells. The wider study: What was compared were the T cell receptor repertoires in transplanted livers and those in the peripheral blood of recipients.

TCRdb re-called the reads through MiXCR, storing one row per CDR3 protein. Of over 9,000 distinct CDR3 sequences in the sample, roughly 26% are singletons; the top ten hold roughly 8.3%. The receptor set was obtained from a human patient who had a liver transplant. Some T cells could come from the graft donor.

This clonotype was seen only a few times. The chain uses TRBV27 and TRBJ1-6; D is unclear. Trimming left V 5 bases short and J 0 bases short, with 14 bases between. The CDR3 spans 17 residues. The germline V gene has CDR1 MNHEY and CDR2 SMNVEV (reference sequence). The CDR3: CASSPQTVSSYNSPLHF. CDR3 in DNA: TGTGCCAGCAGTCCCCAGACCGTCAGCTCCTATAATTCACCCCTCCACTTT.

This clonotype was seen only once. The chain has TRBV20-1 and TRBJ1-2; no clear D. V was cut by 3 bases and J by 3 bases, with 14 bases left in between. Per the germline V gene, CDR1 is DFQATT and CDR2 is SNEGSKA (reference sequence). The CDR3 length is 14 residues. The CDR3 sequence: CSARIGRLYYGYTF. The CDR3 region has the DNA TGCAGTGCTAGGATCGGGAGACTCTACTATGGCTACACCTTC.

This chain links TRBV7-2 with TRBJ2-3, with D perhaps matching TRBD1 or TRBD2 (5 bases each). The CDR3 has 16 amino acids. Germline lookup yields CDR1 SGHTA and CDR2 FQGNSA. Deletions cut 0 bases from V and 6 bases from J, with 16 bases between. CDR3 sequence (DNA): TGTGCCAGCAGCTTAGCGGGGACCAAGGCTGGGGATACGCAGTATTTT. It codes for CASSLAGTKAGDTQYF.

A few counts support this clonotype. The chain uses TRBV20-1 and TRBJ1-3, with D hard to call. Germline values: CDR1 DFQATT, CDR2 SNEGSKA (reference sequence). Trimming shortened V by 5 bases and J by 3 bases, and 8 bases separated the two germline ends. This CDR3 region has 12 residues. Here the CDR3 reads CSAWGNGNTIYF. CDR3 bases: TGCAGTGCTTGGGGTAATGGAAACACCATATATTTT.

This clonotype was found once. CDR3 amino acids: CASRGGWIINTEAFF. CDR3 coding DNA: TGTGCCAGCAGGGGGGGGTGGATCATCAACACTGAAGCTTTCTTT. V gene TRBV28 combines with J gene TRBJ1-1, with a tentative D call TRBD1 (5 bases). The CDR3 sequence is 15 residues long. V was clipped by 6 bases and J by 2 bases, with 16 bases between them. The germline V gene encodes CDR1 MDHEN and CDR2 SYDVKM.

A single count supports this clonotype. The chain joins TRBV30 to TRBJ2-7; D gene unclear. The CDR3 consists of 13 residues. Trimming pared 3 bases from V and 3 bases from J, leaving 12 bases between. CDR1 and CDR2 (germline): GTSNPN, SVGIG (reference sequence). The CDR3 spells CAWREGHYYEQYF. The CDR3 nucleotides read TGTGCCTGGAGGGAAGGCCACTACTACGAGCAGTACTTC. The full variable domain, with the rest looked up from reference TRBV30 and TRBJ2-7, is SQTIHQWPATLVQPVGSPLSLECTVEGTSNPNLYWYRQAAGRGLQLLFYSVGIGQISSEVPQNLSASRPQDRQFILSSKKLLLSDSGFYLCAWREGHYYEQYFGPGTRLTVT.

This clonotype was seen more than once but under ten times. The chain links TRBV20-1 to TRBJ2-1, with D possibly TRBD2 on 6 matching bases. Trimming shortened V by 5 bases and J by 0 bases, and 11 bases separated the two germline ends. CDR3 length: 14 residues. Germline V gene data show CDR1 as DFQATT and CDR2 as SNEGSKA (reference sequence). CDR3 protein: CSALPAGSYNEQFF. In DNA form, the CDR3 reads TGCAGTGCTCTTCCAGCGGGCTCCTACAATGAGCAGTTCTTC.

This clonotype has more than one count but fewer than ten. The chain combines TRBV18 with TRBJ1-2; D unresolved. Germline CDR1 KGHSH, CDR2 LQKENI. V was shortened by 6 bases and J by 4 bases, with 15 bases between the two germline ends. CDR3 length: 14 amino acids. CDR3 loop: CASSKLTESYGYTF. CDR3 DNA: TGTGCCAGCTCGAAATTGACGGAGTCCTATGGCTACACCTTC.

The V and J genes are TRBV2 and TRBJ1-6, with D unresolved. The V end was cut by 7 bases, the J end by 9 bases, with 16 bases between. CDR1 is SNHLY, CDR2 FYNNEI, per germline. This CDR3 region has 14 residues. The CDR3, as DNA: TGTGCCAGCACCATCCACGGGATATCTTCACCCCTCCACTTT. It translates to CASTIHGISSPLHF.

By proportion, this clonotype is medium-sized (0.01 to 0.1%). The rearrangement joins TRBV7-2 to TRBJ1-5; no firm D call. Germline CDR1 and CDR2: SGHTA and FQGNSA. V was shortened by 5 bases and J by 8 bases, with 19 bases between the two germline ends. The CDR3 spans 15 residues. The CDR3 nucleotides are TGTGCCAGCAGCCGCGTTAGTGGGTCCTCGGAGCCCCAGCATTTT. It specifies CASSRVSGSSEPQHF. The entire variable domain, with the rest obtained from reference TRBV7-2 and TRBJ1-5, is as follows: GAGVSQSPSNKVTEKGKDVELRCDPISGHTALYWYRQSLGQGLEFLIYFQGNSAPDKSGLPSDRFSAERTGGSVSTLTIQRTQQEDSAVYLCASSRVSGSSEPQHFGDGTRLSIL.